The entry below describes one T cell receptor beta chain. The clone's antigen remains unknown. No base quality values were provided; no much bigger clone lies one nucleotide off. This record comes from a study of cytomegalovirus exposure and HLA in healthy donors (dated by TCRdb to about 2017). Concerning the study at large: An earlier analysis of roughly 610 of the donors reported approximately 280 Gb of sequence data and 117 million unique TCR beta sequences obtained from approximately 180 million T cells. A separate validation cohort of 100 to 150 different subjects was used in addition to the roughly 700-subject first cohort. The number of donors typed differed by locus, with roughly 629-640 for A, B, C, DRB1 and DQB1, 522 for DQA1, 606 for DPA1, and some 440 for DPB1. The study combined high-throughput TCR immunosequencing, statistical association of individual TCRs with disease status, and machine learning to predict cytomegalovirus infection status. The study used immunosequencing to profile the T cell repertoires of 666 subjects and linked those repertoires to cytomegalovirus serostatus. Both class I and class II loci were covered by HLA typing, at four-digit resolution. Alongside the repertoire data, information on donor age, sex, ethnicity and CMV serostatus was compiled. All discovery cohort repertoires had been generated using a single sequencing platform. To decide whether each TCR beta V gene segment behaved as functional or pseudogenic, an earlier analysis of some 570 of the donors relied on high-throughput TCR beta sequencing. Five DR-DQ haplotypes were treated as single units for association and clustering because of strong linkage in the cohort. To study patterns of TCR occurrence, a later analysis re-analyzed previously published TCR beta repertoires from several hundred donors and added high-resolution HLA genotyping. About 330 gigabases of sequencing data and around 80 million unique TCR sequences made up an early release that covered under 750 HLA-typed donors. A later genetic analysis took genome-wide SNP genotypes for about three fifths of the 666 donors and used that subset as a discovery cohort. Across 300 to 500 genotyped donors of the cohort, an average of approximately 240,000 unique TCR beta nucleotide sequences per donor were sequenced, and about a sixth of those sequences were non-productive. The aim of the study was to test whether cataloging public T cell receptors could identify signatures of past pathogen exposure. Rather than using new phenotypic data, the later analysis identified candidate immune exposures from TCR beta sequences and from how often those sequences occurred across donors. The genetic ancestry cluster associated with self-reported Caucasian donors included roughly 84% of the roughly 400 genotyped donors.

In total, approximately 700 healthy bone marrow donors made up the cohort. All cohort members were sampled while nominally healthy, although unrecorded immune exposures were likely present. The donor tested CMV seronegative and was one of the 352 seronegative cohort members. A peripheral blood sample was provided by each donor, and peripheral blood mononuclear cells were used for TCR beta sequencing. Genomic DNA was extracted from the blood cell samples with the Qiagen DNeasy Blood Extraction Kit. Paper-wide results and their limitations: Strong co-occurrence of HLA alleles, especially DR and DQ, made assigning TCR associations to individual alleles difficult. In a later analysis, the rate of TCR association differed among HLA loci, with DRB1 alleles having the most associated TCRs and HLA-C alleles having the fewest. An earlier analysis of roughly 570 of the donors showed that most TCR beta V segments appeared in productive rearrangements either about 87% or about 30% of the time, which broadly matched IMGT annotations. In a later analysis, HLA-associated TCR beta chains showed more clonal expansion and lower generation probabilities than non-associated chains that were equally common. A later analysis associated about 17,000 TCR beta sequences with specific HLA alleles at a false discovery rate of 0.05. Immune exposure information for the cohort was limited to CMV serostatus. HLA typing was unavailable for some donors at each locus, so association tests used only the typed subset. A few of the identified cytomegalovirus-associated TCR beta chains were confirmed in vitro to be specific for cytomegalovirus antigens. A total of 164 TCR beta chains were listed by the study as associated with cytomegalovirus. Roughly 17 rarely observed V segments, including chromosome 9 orphons, were excluded from the earlier analysis of approximately 500 of the donors because counts were too low. Compared with the roughly 670-donor mean, donors in an Asian-associated ancestry cluster had fewer N-insertions in productive TCRs, according to a later genetic analysis. In a later analysis, most CMV-associated TCR beta chains were found to appear HLA-restricted, with HLA associations seemingly driven largely by CMV exposure. Most TCR sequences were observed very rarely across donors, whereas some public TCRs were present in many individuals. A later analysis reported that several top co-occurrence clusters appeared linked to parvovirus B19, influenza, CMV and Epstein-Barr virus. In both the original and validation cohorts, the classifier was reported to diagnose cytomegalovirus status with high specificity and sensitivity. Linkage disequilibrium might explain the correlated functional status among segregating V segments, but an unknown experimental factor could not be ruled out. A later genetic analysis associated a missense DCLRE1C variant with V-gene and J-gene trimming of TCR beta chains, and an independent cohort replicated the association. A further reported finding was that TCR beta sequences accurately predicted the HLA-A and HLA-B alleles for most subjects in the first cohort. In this cohort, only TCR beta chains were sequenced, and detectable features were limited by the absence of alpha or paired-chain data. The authors suggested that the approach could potentially be extended to other disease states and immunological phenotypes. Presence/absence analyses assumed roughly uniform sequencing depth across donors, an assumption that may not hold. A group of highly shared sequence variants was considered likely to be a technical artifact of the sequencing pipeline.

Library generation was performed with the immunoSEQ multiplex PCR assay. For the multiplex PCR, a mixture combining 60 forward primers for TCR Vbeta segments and 13 reverse primers for TCR Jbeta segments was used. Amplification of the CDR3 region of rearranged TCR beta genes was performed with a multiplex PCR assay on genomic DNA. The Illumina HiSeq System was used to sequence the amplified TCR beta libraries as 87-base-pair reads. Per the authors' processing: In a later analysis, roughly 80 million unique TCR beta chains were counted across the 666 repertoires, and roughly 10 million of these chains were shared by at least two donors. A nearest-neighbor algorithm error-corrected the raw reads and collapsed the reads into unique sequences, merging closely related sequences to remove PCR and sequencing errors. CDR3 sequences were aligned to IMGT reference sequences to assign V, D and J gene segments. Each retained sequence needed at least a six-nucleotide match to both a V gene segment and a J gene segment. Rearrangements were classified as productive when the CDR3 lacked stop codons and remained in frame with V and J, and all other rearrangements were classified as non-productive. Following IMGT convention, CDR3 was defined as the stretch from the second conserved V-encoded cysteine up to the conserved J-encoded phenylalanine. In an earlier analysis of around 600 of the donors, sequences lacking an unambiguous match to a single V gene segment were excluded. In an earlier analysis of 450 to 750 of the donors, a V segment was called functional when productive rearrangements were above 56.7%, and segregating when the standard deviation between donors exceeded 5%. A statistical classification framework was built for diagnosing cytomegalovirus status from the catalog of TCR beta chain sequences. In a later analysis, V and J genes were assigned by comparing TCR nucleotide sequences against IMGT/GENE-DB human TR gene sequences. The TCRdist pipeline was used in a later analysis to assign CDR3 sequences and most-parsimonious VDJ recombination scenarios. A later analysis defined each TCR beta chain by its CDR3 amino acid sequence plus V-gene family, and excluded reads lacking a unique V-gene family. A later analysis removed 500 to 600 highly shared, low-generation-probability nucleotide sequences to deal with suspected cross-contamination and a sequencing artifact. In a later analysis, a clonal expansion index for each public chain was calculated from normalized within-repertoire ranks of inferred template counts. Generation probabilities in a later analysis came from a VDJ recombination model fitted to out-of-frame rearrangements, and those results were checked against IGoR. Hypergeometric tests were used in a later analysis to score TCR-TCR, TCR-HLA and TCR-CMV co-occurrence, with a repertoire-size bias correction applied to the TCR pairs. A later analysis estimated false discovery rates by permuting HLA or CMV assignments 20 times. A later analysis grouped co-occurring TCRs with DBSCAN, adding TCRdist sequence similarity when clustering within HLA-allele-positive subsets. Repertoires with fewer than 30,000 or more than 120,000 public chains were left out of co-occurrence clustering, as were five repertoires with anomalous nucleotide sharing. TCRdb provides this immuneACCESS table in a form limited to in-frame rearrangements. Some clones are lacking; in checked studies, under half of them reflect an unresolved V gene, and why the rest are absent is not known. Clonal size and the V and J genes are those of that table, whereas D and trimming came from the DNA. In this sample the table shows over 80,000 clones, 65% to 85% of which occur a single time. 3.8% of the sample rests with the top ten.

The sequencing sample was made of PBMCs. This clonotype was sampled from a man between 50 and 59 years old in good health and CMV-seronegative.

DNA sequence: TGTGCCAGCAGCCTCTCCAGGGGGCTTGATGAAAAACTGTTTTTT. The translation is CASSLSRGLDEKLFF. Rearrangement joined TRBV7-2 to TRBJ1-4, and TRBD1 matches 8 of the central bases. Trimming removed 5 bases from V and 6 bases from J; the gene matches leave 8 bases unexplained. The CDR3 numbers 15 residues from cysteine through phenylalanine. Only the CDR3 DNA stays, 45 bases, in frame from base 1. CDR1 and CDR2 were assigned from the germline V gene as SGHTA and FQGNSA.